This entry lists 21 T cell receptor beta chains sequenced from one sample in a study of blood T cells in healthy people across ages. For the second PCR, which ran for about 6 to 11 cycles, a sample-barcoded 5' primer and a J-beta primer mix were used. TCRdb reprocessed the 5' RACE reads via MiXCR and lists one record per CDR3 protein. The repertoire holds 1.5 million to 2 million distinct CDR3 sequences, with around half as singletons. The sample taken for sequencing was blood. These receptors were collected from a woman aged 40 to 49 in good health.

The chain combines TRBV7-3 with TRBJ2-5; 11 bases are a match to TRBD2. The CDR3 covers 16 residues. CDR1 SGHTA and CDR2 FQGTGA come from the germline V gene. Unmatched junction bases numbered 6, after V lost 5 bases and J lost 1 base. CDR3 nucleotide sequence: TGTGCCAGCAGCCCGGGGGGACTAGCGGTCCAAGAGACCCAGTACTTC. Protein: CASSPGGLAVQETQYF. Full variable domain (missing parts from reference TRBV7-3 and TRBJ2-5): GAGVSQTPSNKVTEKGKYVELRCDPISGHTALYWYRQSLGQGPEFLIYFQGTGAADDSGLPNDRFFAVRPEGSVSTLKIQRTERGDSAVYLCASSPGGLAVQETQYFGPGTRLLVL.

V and J are TRBV4-1 and TRBJ2-1, with 8 positions matching TRBD1. V was pared by 3 bases and J by 9 bases, with 4 bases of the junction left unmatched. The CDR3 totals 13 residues. Germline values: CDR1 MGHRA, CDR2 YSYEKL. The CDR3, as DNA: TGCGCCAGCAGCCAGACAGGGGCGGGTGAGCAGTTCTTC. It yields the protein CASSQTGAGEQFF.

This clonotype was seen only once. The chain links TRBV18 to TRBJ2-7; 9 bases line up with TRBD1. The CDR3 has 18 residues. The ends lost 3 bases at V and 7 bases at J; junction bases unmatched: 19. The germline V gene has CDR1 KGHSH and CDR2 LQKENI. The CDR3 sequence: CASSPQSSGTGPYNEQYF. The CDR3 region has the DNA TGTGCCAGCTCACCCCAAAGCTCGGGGACAGGGCCCTACAATGAGCAGTACTTC.

This clonotype showed up just a few times. This sequence joins TRBV29-1 and TRBJ2-3; D is perhaps TRBD1 (6 bases). Trimming shortened V by 2 bases and J by 4 bases, and 22 bases separated the two germline ends. The CDR3 has 17 residues. CDR1 is SQVTM, CDR2 ANQGSEA, per germline. The CDR3 loop reads CSVELQDSQHRADTQYF. The CDR3 DNA is TGCAGCGTTGAACTCCAGGACTCTCAGCACAGGGCAGATACGCAGTATTTT.

The rearrangement links TRBV7-2 to TRBJ1-2; a possible D gene is TRBD1 (5 bases). The CDR3 spans 16 residues. V was pared by 1 base and J by 3 bases, with 15 bases between. Per germline, CDR1 SGHTA and CDR2 FQGNSA. The CDR3 is CASSLVATAPDYGYTF. The CDR3 nucleotides read TGTGCCAGCAGCTTAGTCGCGACAGCTCCTGACTATGGCTACACCTTC.

This clonotype was detected a few times. The chain couples TRBV5-6 to TRBJ2-3, with D maybe TRBD1 (6 bases). The CDR3 contains 16 residues. Trimming shortened V by 5 bases and J by 1 base, and 17 bases separated the two germline ends. The germline V gene encodes CDR1 SGHDT and CDR2 YYEEEE. The CDR3 DNA reads as TGTGCCAGCAGGCCCCCCACAGGGTCGCGCACAGATACGCAGTATTTT. Its translation is CASRPPTGSRTDTQYF.

The chain employs TRBV6-2 or TRBV6-3 and TRBJ2-3, with a possible D match to TRBD1 (6 bases). Trimming stripped 9 bases from V and 5 bases from J, with 15 bases between. The V gene's germline CDR1 is MNHEY and CDR2 SVGEGT. The CDR3 length is 13 residues. CDR3 amino acids: CASDSGVIDTQYF. The CDR3 bases are TGTGCCAGTGACTCAGGGGTGATAGATACGCAGTATTTT.

This chain joins TRBV7-6 and TRBJ1-5; the D is unclear. Trimming removed 5 bases from V and 5 bases from J, with 10 bases in between. CDR3 size: 13 residues. CDR1 is SGHVS and CDR2 is FNYEAQ in the germline V gene. Here the CDR3 DNA reads TGTGCCAGCAGCCCGTCCTGGGATCAGCCCCAGCATTTT. This sequence encodes CASSPSWDQPQHF.

This clonotype was observed a few times. The CDR3 region is CASKGGGLSYEQYF. The CDR3 nucleotides are TGTGCCAGTAAGGGGGGGGGACTGAGCTACGAGCAGTACTTC. V usage is TRBV6-6 and J usage is TRBJ2-7; TRBD2 is a possible D gene (7 bases). The ends were cut back, 9 bases at V and 3 bases at J, with 18 bases in the middle. The CDR3 runs to 14 residues. Germline-derived CDR1 and CDR2 are MNHNY and SVGAGI (reference sequence).

The rearrangement links TRBV6-2 or TRBV6-3 to TRBJ2-3; TRBD1 agrees at 12 bases. The CDR3 has 16 amino acids. J was trimmed by 8 bases and V by 2 bases; bases with no gene match: 8. Germline assignment: CDR1 MNHEY and CDR2 SVGEGT. CDR3 amino acids: CASSYQGTGGLGTQYF. DNA of the CDR3: TGTGCCAGCAGTTACCAGGGGACAGGGGGCTTAGGTACGCAGTATTTT.

The chain has TRBV7-2 and TRBJ2-5; TRBD2 agrees at 15 bases. The CDR3 is 16 amino acids. Germline assignment: CDR1 SGHTA and CDR2 FQGNSA. V shed 6 bases, J shed 11 bases, and the junction held 13 bases outside the gene matches. The CDR3, as DNA: TGTGCCAGCAGACGATCCGGGACTAGCGGGGGGAATGAGCAGTACTTC. This translates into CASRRSGTSGGNEQYF.

The chain is built from TRBV2 and TRBJ1-1; tentative D call: TRBD1 (5 bases). The CDR3 is made up of 12 amino acids. Germline CDR1 reads SNHLY; CDR2 reads FYNNEI. Trimming took 8 bases from V and 11 from J, leaving 18 bases between them. CDR3 sequence reads: CASRMVTVVAFF. CDR3 nucleotide sequence: TGTGCCAGCCGAATGGTGACAGTGGTGGCTTTCTTT.

V usage is TRBV6-1 and J usage is TRBJ1-1; D is ambiguous. V lost 6 bases to trimming and J lost 6 bases, with 14 bases between them. Germline CDR1 reads MNHNS; CDR2 reads SASEGT. The CDR3 is 13 amino acids. The CDR3 nucleotides read TGTGCCAGCAGGGTAAATATTGGTGCTGAAGCTTTCTTT. Translated: CASRVNIGAEAFF.

The genes are TRBV5-1 and TRBJ1-1; 9 nucleotides align to TRBD1. Germline CDR1 SGHRS, CDR2 YFSETQ. The CDR3 covers 14 residues. Germline trimming cut 7 bases from V and 2 bases from J; bases unmatched to any gene: 6. The CDR3 bases are TGCGCCAGCGGTAACAGGGGGCGCAACACTGAAGCTTTCTTT. Translated: CASGNRGRNTEAFF. Drawing the rest from reference TRBV5-1 and TRBJ1-1, the complete variable domain is KAGVTQTPRYLIKTRGQQVTLSCSPISGHRSVSWYQQTPGQGLQFLFEYFSETQRNKGNFPGRFSGRQFSNSRSEMNVSTLELGDSALYLCASGNRGRNTEAFFGQGTRLTVV.

The chain combines TRBV3-1 with TRBJ1-2; TRBD1 might be the D (6 bases). Germline CDR1 is LGHDT and CDR2 is YNNKEL (reference sequence). The CDR3 is 14 amino acids. Deletions cut 4 bases from V and 7 bases from J, with 16 bases between. CDR3 nucleotides: TGTGCCAGCAGCCGCCTCCAGGGGTCGGGTGGCTACACCTTC. Encoded protein: CASSRLQGSGGYTF.

This clonotype was detected only a few times. The genes are TRBV7-8 and TRBJ2-5; D might be TRBD2 (6 bases). CDR1 SGHVS and CDR2 FQNEAQ come from the germline V gene. CDR3 length: 15 amino acids. The germline V and J ends were trimmed by 5 bases and 2 bases, with 15 bases remaining between them. CDR3 residues: CASSLFQGLQETQYF. The CDR3 DNA follows: TGTGCCAGCAGCCTCTTCCAGGGACTTCAAGAGACCCAGTACTTC.

There are a few counts of this clonotype. The V and J genes are TRBV20-1 and TRBJ1-6; D uncertain. Trimming left V 3 bases short and J 0 bases short, with 9 bases between. CDR1 and CDR2 (germline): DFQATT, SNEGSKA (reference sequence). The CDR3 length is 15 residues. The CDR3 loop reads CSASKPSSYNSPLHF. CDR3 in DNA: TGCAGTGCTAGCAAACCGAGCTCCTATAATTCACCCCTCCACTTT.

For this clonotype: This may stem from a read error, because a much larger clone lies one nucleotide away. The chain links TRBV13 to TRBJ2-1, with D possibly TRBD2 on 6 matching bases. The end of the DNA fits TRBJ2-7 better, so the J call may be wrong. This CDR3 is built from 15 residues. Germline V lookup: CDR1 PRHDT, CDR2 FYEKMQ (reference sequence). The CDR3 nucleotides read TGTGCCAGCAGCTTACCGCGCGGGGAGTACAATGAGCAGTACTTC. Its protein is CASSLPRGEYNEQYF.

This clonotype was seen more than once but under ten times. The chain has TRBV20-1 and TRBJ2-1; TRBD1 matches at 7 bases. Germline V gives CDR1 DFQATT, CDR2 SNEGSKA (reference sequence). Trimming at V came to 5 bases and at J to 6 bases, leaving 10 bases not matched to a gene. This CDR3 has 14 residues. The CDR3, as DNA: TGCAGTGCTCTAACCGGGACAGCAAGCAATGAGCAGTTCTTC. Residues: CSALTGTASNEQFF.

The rearrangement links TRBV29-1 to TRBJ2-5, with 8 bases fitting TRBD1. The CDR3 is 13 amino acids. The ends lost 7 bases at V and 7 bases at J; junction bases unmatched: 11. Germline V gene sequence: CDR1 SQVTM, CDR2 ANQGSEA. In DNA, the CDR3 is TGCAGCGGGACCGGACAGGGTAGAGGGACCCAGTACTTC. Protein: CSGTGQGRGTQYF.

This chain connects TRBV4-1 to TRBJ2-5; 11 bases match TRBD2. This CDR3 has 16 amino acids. Germline CDR1 MGHRA, CDR2 YSYEKL. V lost 1 base, J lost 3 bases, and 4 bases stayed unmatched. The CDR3, as DNA: TGCGCCAGCAGCCAAGCGTTACTAGCGGGGGAAGAGACCCAGTACTTC. Encoded protein: CASSQALLAGEETQYF.